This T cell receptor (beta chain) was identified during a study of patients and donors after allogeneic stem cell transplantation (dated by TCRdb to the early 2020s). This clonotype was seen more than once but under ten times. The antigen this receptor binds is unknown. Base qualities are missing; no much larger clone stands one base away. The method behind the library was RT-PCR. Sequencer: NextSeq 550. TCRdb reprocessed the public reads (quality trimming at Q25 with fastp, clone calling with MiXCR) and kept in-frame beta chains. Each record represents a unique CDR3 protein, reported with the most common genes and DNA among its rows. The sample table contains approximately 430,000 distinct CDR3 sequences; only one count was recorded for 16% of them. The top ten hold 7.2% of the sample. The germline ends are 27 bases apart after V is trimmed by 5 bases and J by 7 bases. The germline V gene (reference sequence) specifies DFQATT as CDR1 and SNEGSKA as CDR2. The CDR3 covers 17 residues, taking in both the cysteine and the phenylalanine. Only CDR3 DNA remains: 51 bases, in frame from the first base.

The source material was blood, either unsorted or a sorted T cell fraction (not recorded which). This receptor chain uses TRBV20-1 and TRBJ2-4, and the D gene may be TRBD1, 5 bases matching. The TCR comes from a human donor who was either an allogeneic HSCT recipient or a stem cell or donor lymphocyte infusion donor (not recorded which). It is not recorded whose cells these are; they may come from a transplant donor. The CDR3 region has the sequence CSAFGSPRGQGNNIQYF. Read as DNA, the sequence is TGCAGTGCTTTCGGGTCACCGCGTGGACAAGGAAACAACATTCAGTACTTC.